This TCR beta chain was sequenced for a study of blood T cell repertoires in COVID-19. Study details: Samples representing acute and convalescent COVID-19 were sourced from the United States, Italy and Spain.

The data were produced by immunoSEQ multiplex PCR, yet TCRdb's version contains in-frame clones alone and is incomplete. The repertoire holds approximately 200,000 clones, with 85% to 90% as singletons. CDR1 is MNHNS and CDR2 is SASEGT in the germline V gene. V lost 3 bases, J lost 7 bases, and 9 bases stayed unmatched. This CDR3 is 16 amino acids long. J is TRBJ2-1 and V is TRBV6-1; TRBD2 agrees at 10 bases. Sample: peripheral blood. The clonotype was recovered from a man in his fifties or sixties with acute or convalescent COVID-19. CDR3 in amino acids: CASSDNSGGILNEQFF. The CDR3 region has the DNA TGTGCCAGCAGTGACAATAGCGGGGGGATCTTAAATGAGCAGTTCTTC.